These 25 T cell receptor beta chains came from one sample sequenced in a study of CD8+ T cells in alopecia areata. RNA was extracted and reverse transcribed into cDNA as the sequencing template. The data were produced by immunoSEQ multiplex PCR, yet TCRdb's version contains in-frame clones alone and is incomplete. The sample shows 100,000 to 150,000 clones, roughly 61% of them seen only once. This specimen consisted of CD4+ T cells sorted from blood, obtained at week 0. Receptors originate from a human donor with alopecia areata.

This chain joins TRBV9 and TRBJ1-1, with a weak D call TRBD1 (5 bases). Deletions cut 4 bases from V and 11 bases from J, with 12 bases between. The CDR3 is 11 amino acids. CDR1 and CDR2 (germline): SGDLS, YYNGEE. CDR3 nucleotide sequence: TGTGCCAGCAGCCCGGGGGAGGGTGCTTTCTTT. It codes for CASSPGEGAFF.

This clone showed up just once. This rearrangement joins TRBV4-3 to TRBJ2-7; D is unclear. The V end lost 0 bases, the J end lost 3 bases, and 12 bases lay between the germline ends. The germline CDR1 and CDR2 sequences are LGHNA and YSLEER. CDR3 size: 15 residues. This chain's CDR3 is CASSQDSRNSYEQYF. For the CDR3, the DNA is TGCGCCAGCAGCCAAGATTCCAGAAATAGCTACGAGCAGTACTTC.

J is TRBJ2-7 and V is TRBV5-4, with TRBD1 identical over 11 bases. CDR3 length: 16 amino acids. Losses at the gene ends were 4 bases for V and 3 bases for J; bases not matched to a gene: 9. The germline CDR1 and CDR2 sequences are SGHNT and YYREEE (reference sequence). CDR3 sequence (DNA): TGTGCCAGCAGCCCAAGGGGACAGGGGGTAATCTACGAGCAGTACTTC. As protein: CASSPRGQGVIYEQYF.

V and J are TRBV9 and TRBJ2-7; a weak D match, TRBD1 (6 bases). The V end lost 3 bases, the J end lost 5 bases, and 15 bases lay between the germline ends. CDR3 length: 14 amino acids. CDR1 and CDR2 from the germline V gene are SGDLS and YYNGEE. CDR3 in amino acids: CASSANRVAHEQYF. The CDR3 DNA sequence: TGTGCCAGCAGCGCAAACAGGGTCGCGCACGAGCAGTACTTC.

The chain couples TRBV9 to TRBJ2-6; D assignment may be TRBD1 or TRBD2 (5 bases each). This CDR3 comprises 18 residues. Germline CDR1 reads SGDLS; CDR2 reads YYNGEE. V was pared by 0 bases and J by 0 bases, with 13 bases between. CDR3: CASSVGMGRSSGANVLTF. The CDR3 DNA reads as TGTGCCAGCAGCGTAGGAATGGGACGAAGCTCTGGGGCCAACGTCCTGACTTTC. The full variable domain, completed using reference TRBV9 and TRBJ2-6, is DSGVTQTPKHLITATGQRVTLRCSPRSGDLSVYWYQQSLDQGLQFLIQYYNGEERAKGNILERFSAQQFPDLHSELNLSSLELGDSALYFCASSVGMGRSSGANVLTFGAGSRLTVL.

A single count supports this clone. The chain has TRBV5-1 and TRBJ2-5, with 9 nucleotides matching TRBD2. The CDR3 spans 15 residues. Trimming cost V 5 bases and J 5 bases; bases outside gene matches: 10. CDR1 SGHRS and CDR2 YFSETQ come from the germline V gene. This CDR3 reads CASSWAGGPYETQYF. CDR3 in DNA: TGCGCCAGCAGTTGGGCGGGAGGGCCTTATGAGACCCAGTACTTC.

The chain couples TRBV9 to TRBJ2-1, with 10 nucleotides matching TRBD2. Germline assignment: CDR1 SGDLS and CDR2 YYNGEE. This CDR3 contains 14 residues. V dropped 2 bases and J dropped 9; count of bases not matched to a gene: 5. In DNA form, the CDR3 reads TGTGCCAGCAGCGTCTCTAGCGGGAGTCCTGAGCAGTTCTTC. Amino acid sequence: CASSVSSGSPEQFF.

This clone turned up a few times. The chain carries TRBV30 and TRBJ1-5; D is unclear. Per germline, CDR1 GTSNPN and CDR2 SVGIG (reference sequence). The CDR3 is made up of 12 amino acids. For the CDR3, the DNA is TGTGCTCTTTCGTATAGCAATCAGCCCCAGCATTTT. This codes for CALSYSNQPQHF.

The chain has TRBV5-1 and TRBJ2-7; D unresolved. Germline assignment: CDR1 SGHRS and CDR2 YFSETQ. Trimming shortened V by 4 bases and J by 0 bases, and 11 bases separated the two germline ends. The CDR3 extends over 14 amino acids. The CDR3 DNA reads as TGCGCCAGCAGCGTGGTAGGATCCTCCTACGAGCAGTACTTC. Amino acids: CASSVVGSSYEQYF. The full variable domain, completed using reference TRBV5-1 and TRBJ2-7, is KAGVTQTPRYLIKTRGQQVTLSCSPISGHRSVSWYQQTPGQGLQFLFEYFSETQRNKGNFPGRFSGRQFSNSRSEMNVSTLELGDSALYLCASSVVGSSYEQYFGPGTRLTVT.

The chain combines TRBV14 with TRBJ1-1, with TRBD1 matching over 8 bases. This CDR3 has 15 amino acids. The germline V gene has CDR1 SGHDN and CDR2 FVKESK. V shed 4 bases and J 7 bases; nucleotides not matched to a gene: 11. The CDR3 DNA reads as TGTGCCAGCAGCCGAGACAGGGGTGGCCTCCTTGAAGCTTTCTTT. This translates into CASSRDRGGLLEAFF.

This clone was recorded once. The chain couples TRBV7-9 to TRBJ2-7; D not certain. This CDR3 has 15 amino acids. The ends were cut back, 3 bases at V and 0 bases at J, with 12 bases in the middle. The V gene's germline CDR1 is SEHNR and CDR2 FQNEAQ (reference sequence). In DNA form, the CDR3 reads TGTGCCAGCAGCTTCAACTCACAGACCTCCTACGAGCAGTACTTC. It is translated as CASSFNSQTSYEQYF.

This chain joins TRBV9 and TRBJ2-5; no firm D call. The CDR3 length is 14 residues. Trimming took 0 bases from V and 0 from J, leaving 6 bases between them. The germline V gene encodes CDR1 SGDLS and CDR2 YYNGEE. The CDR3 loop reads CASSVDSYQETQYF. The CDR3 coding sequence is TGTGCCAGCAGCGTAGACAGCTACCAAGAGACCCAGTACTTC.

The sample holds a few counts of this clone. The chain carries TRBV18 and TRBJ1-1, with D unresolved. In germline, CDR1 is KGHSH, CDR2 LQKENI. Trimming cost V 3 bases and J 0 bases, with 5 bases left between them. This CDR3 has 13 residues. In nucleotides, the CDR3 is TGTGCCAGCTCACCCCCGATGAACACTGAAGCTTTCTTT. Residues: CASSPPMNTEAFF.

V and J are TRBV7-9 and TRBJ2-3; 7 bases match TRBD2. The ends lost 5 bases at V and 2 bases at J; junction bases unmatched: 10. This CDR3 region has 16 residues. The germline gives CDR1 SEHNR, CDR2 FQNEAQ (reference sequence). CDR3 coding DNA: TGTGCCAGCAGCCCCAGAGCGGGGCTCACCACAGATACGCAGTATTTT. Translation gives CASSPRAGLTTDTQYF.

This chain joins TRBV30 and TRBJ2-7; D might be TRBD2 (6 bases). Germline loops: CDR1 GTSNPN, CDR2 SVGIG (reference sequence). The CDR3 has 15 residues. Trimming stripped 3 bases from V and 3 bases from J, with 18 bases between. The CDR3 here is CAWSPGGNQRYEQYF. CDR3 sequence (DNA): TGTGCCTGGAGCCCAGGAGGGAACCAACGCTACGAGCAGTACTTC.

V gene TRBV15 combines with J gene TRBJ1-2; D gene ambiguous. The CDR3 runs 13 residues. The germline V gene encodes CDR1 LNHNV and CDR2 YYDKDF (reference sequence). Trimming pared 5 bases from V and 5 bases from J, leaving 12 bases between. In DNA, the CDR3 is TGTGCCACCAGCTTGGTCCCCTTTTATGGCTACACCTTC. Amino acid sequence: CATSLVPFYGYTF.

Here the CDR3 reads CSVDPGPETQYF. CDR3 nucleotide sequence: TGCAGCGTTGATCCAGGGCCGGAGACCCAGTACTTC. The J gene is TRBJ2-5, the V gene TRBV29-1; TRBD1 might be the D (5 bases). V lost 3 bases and J lost 5, with 10 bases in between. The CDR3 loop spans 12 amino acids. Germline V gene sequence: CDR1 SQVTM, CDR2 ANQGSEA.

The V gene is TRBV4-3, the J gene TRBJ1-1; D remains ambiguous. Looked up from germline, CDR1 is LGHNA and CDR2 is YSLEER. V lost 0 bases and J 3 bases, leaving 11 bases between the germline ends. The CDR3 spans 15 residues. The CDR3 coding sequence is TGCGCCAGCAGCCAAGATCACGAAGTTTACACTGAAGCTTTCTTT. Protein sequence: CASSQDHEVYTEAFF.

The V gene is TRBV29-1, the J gene TRBJ2-3; the D call may be TRBD1 or TRBD2 (5 bases each). V lost 6 bases and J 5 bases, leaving 12 bases between the germline ends. CDR1 and CDR2 from the germline V gene are SQVTM and ANQGSEA. This CDR3 is built from 12 residues. In DNA form, the CDR3 reads TGCAGCGTAGAGGGACGAGTAGATACGCAGTATTTT. Encoded protein: CSVEGRVDTQYF.

The genes are TRBV7-6 and TRBJ2-5; maybe TRBD1 (5 bases). The CDR3 contains 15 residues. Germline V CDR1 and CDR2: SGHVS, FNYEAQ. Trimming took off 1 base at V and 5 bases at J, with 14 bases between the two ends. The CDR3 nucleotides read TGTGCCAGCAGCTTAGGGACAAGTGTTCGGGAGACCCAGTACTTC. This sequence encodes CASSLGTSVRETQYF.

The table lists this clone with a count of one. The gene calls are TRBV7-2 and TRBJ2-3; D ambiguous. V shed 2 bases and J shed 7 bases, with 4 bases lying between them. This CDR3 has 11 amino acids. From germline, CDR1 is SGHTA and CDR2 FQGNSA. The CDR3 nucleotides read TGTGCCAGCAGCTTACGTCATACGCAGTATTTT. This codes for CASSLRHTQYF.

CDR3 region: CASSEQRITDTQYF. CDR3 bases: TGTGCCAGCAGTGAACAACGTATCACAGATACGCAGTATTTT. V and J are TRBV25-1 and TRBJ2-3; D is undetermined. The CDR3 has 14 amino acids. The germline CDR1 and CDR2 sequences are MGHDK and SYGVNS. V dropped 2 bases and J dropped 2 bases, with 8 bases sitting between them.

V and J are TRBV5-1 and TRBJ2-7; 7 bases are shared with TRBD1. The CDR3 spans 14 residues. Germline loops: CDR1 SGHRS, CDR2 YFSETQ. Trimming removed 0 bases from V and 3 bases from J; junction bases left unmatched: 3. The CDR3: CASSLAPGGYEQYF. The CDR3, as DNA: TGCGCCAGCAGCTTGGCTCCAGGGGGCTACGAGCAGTACTTC.

The chain joins TRBV7-2 to TRBJ2-7, with D possibly matching TRBD1 (6 bases). This CDR3 spans 15 amino acids. Deletions cut 5 bases from V and 0 bases from J, with 14 bases between. Germline lookup yields CDR1 SGHTA and CDR2 FQGNSA. CDR3 residues: CASSPDSLNSYEQYF. CDR3 sequence (DNA): TGTGCCAGCAGCCCGGACAGCTTAAACTCCTACGAGCAGTACTTC.

J is TRBJ2-2 and V is TRBV5-6; D call uncertain. Germline V gene data show CDR1 as SGHDT and CDR2 as YYEEEE. Trimming took off 0 bases at V and 5 bases at J, with 5 bases between the two ends. The length of the CDR3 is 13 residues. CDR3 DNA: TGTGCCAGCAGCTTGGTGAGAACCGGGGAGCTGTTTTTT. Translating it yields CASSLVRTGELFF.